This TCR beta chain was retrieved from a study of shared clonotypes between healthy human individuals. Study information: Donor composition was a couple of women and three men, aged 18 to 49.

PCR replicates performed on unsorted PBMC used approximately 0.3 ug DNA, 30,000 or so T cell genomes. Clones were sequenced by immunoSEQ multiplex PCR, and TCRdb holds only the in-frame ones, with some missing. The table shows about 490,000 clones, with around 80% occurring only once. The germline V and J ends were trimmed by 4 bases and 2 bases, with 12 bases remaining between them. This CDR3 has 15 amino acids. Germline CDR1 is WNHNN and CDR2 is SYGVQD (reference sequence). The V gene is TRBV10-1, the J gene TRBJ2-1; D unresolved. What was sequenced was PBMCs. This sequence originates from a woman between 40 and 50 years old in good health. Some clones in this sample may be carry-over from other donors' samples. The CDR3 DNA reads as TGCGCCAGCAGTGTAGGGCCAAACCCCTACAATGAGCAGTTCTTC. Translating it yields CASSVGPNPYNEQFF.